This TCR beta chain was retrieved from a study of Ad26.COV2.S vaccination and SARS-CoV-2 variants. Study context: By the intramuscular route, Ad26.COV2.S was given once, or twice 56 days apart.

The method was immunoSEQ multiplex PCR; TCRdb's version includes in-frame clones alone and lacks a portion of them. This table has around 320,000 clones, 85% appearing once. To note about this clone: Its antigen remains unidentified.

Treatment in this sample: approximately 18 received Ad26.COV2.S at low or high dose, single or two shots; 5 received placebo; per-sample allocation not given. Vaccine and placebo recipients were sampled on day 63 after the first injection. Recruitment in Boston yielded a donor of adult age, 18-55 years. Study conclusions and caveats: Ad26.COV2.S recipients had broader spike-specific TCRs (P = 0.0014). For non-spike TCRs, breadth in vaccine recipients resembled that in placebo recipients.

The material was peripheral blood, obtained in a trial of Ad26.COV2.S vaccine versus placebo. The receptor was isolated from a person between 18 and 65 years old who received the Ad26.COV2.S COVID-19 vaccine or a placebo.

The CDR3 coding sequence is TGTGCCAGCAGCGGGCGGGGGGACAGCTACTATGGCTACACCTTC. The encoded protein is CASSGRGDSYYGYTF. The chain combines TRBV21-1 with TRBJ1-2. TRBV21-1 corresponds to a pseudogene. The CDR3 runs 15 residues.